These 17 T cell receptor beta chains came from one sample sequenced in a study of T cell responses to AZD1222 COVID-19 vaccine (dated by TCRdb to 2020 to 2023). Library preparation used the immunoSEQ multiplex PCR assay. Held by TCRdb, this immuneACCESS table contains in-frame sequences only and omits some clones. Under half of the omission traces to an unresolved V gene where checked; the cause of the rest is unknown. Recorded for this sample are about 110,000 clones; about 90% of them occurred a single time. The ten largest make up under 3.5% of the sample. What the time point label conveys for this sample: baseline before first vaccination. The material sequenced was peripheral blood, taken on day 0 of AZD1222 vaccination. The source is an adult in good health.

V is TRBV6-5 and J is TRBJ2-3, with D perhaps TRBD1 (5 bases). The CDR3 length is 14 residues. Germline-derived CDR1 and CDR2 are MNHEY and SVGAGI. V lost 6 bases and J lost 0, with 10 bases in between. The CDR3 region is CASRSQVSTDTQYF. CDR3 coding DNA: TGTGCCAGCAGATCACAGGTTAGCACAGATACGCAGTATTTT.

This clone showed up just a few times. The chain is built from TRBV7-2 and TRBJ1-2; D gene unclear. The germline V and J ends were trimmed by 5 bases and 4 bases, with 14 bases remaining between them. There are 14 residues in the CDR3. The germline V gene has CDR1 SGHTA and CDR2 FQGNSA. The CDR3 loop reads CASSPGKGRYGYTF. CDR3 nucleotides: TGTGCCAGCAGCCCTGGAAAAGGGCGCTATGGCTACACCTTC.

This rearrangement joins TRBV6-5 to TRBJ1-5, with D tentatively TRBD1 (5 bases). The CDR3 is made up of 13 amino acids. V was clipped by 6 bases and J by 10 bases, with 16 bases between them. The germline gives CDR1 MNHEY, CDR2 SVGAGI. The CDR3 region is CASRTGGTNPQHF. CDR3 DNA: TGTGCCAGCAGGACGGGGGGTACGAACCCCCAGCATTTT.

CDR3 coding DNA: TGTGCCAGCAGCCTCTCCGATGGGGGGAGCACAGATACGCAGTATTTT. Translated: CASSLSDGGSTDTQYF. The chain has TRBV9 and TRBJ2-3; tentatively, D is TRBD2 (6 bases). This CDR3 spans 16 amino acids. V was trimmed by 4 bases and J by 0 bases, leaving 15 bases between them. The V gene's germline CDR1 is SGDLS and CDR2 YYNGEE.

The chain recombines TRBV19 with TRBJ2-1; weak D call: TRBD2 (5 bases). Germline assignment: CDR1 LNHDA and CDR2 SQIVND (reference sequence). This CDR3 has 15 residues. V lost 1 base and J 6 bases, leaving 13 bases between the germline ends. This CDR3 is CASSIVSGLGNEQFF. DNA for the CDR3: TGTGCCAGTAGTATAGTTTCGGGGTTGGGCAATGAGCAGTTCTTC.

The rearrangement uses TRBV19 and TRBJ1-2, with TRBD1 as a possible D gene (6 bases). Per germline, CDR1 LNHDA and CDR2 SQIVND (reference sequence). Deletions cut 5 bases from V and 8 bases from J, with 15 bases between. The CDR3 is 13 residues long. CDR3: CASSETRGAGYTF. CDR3 nucleotide sequence: TGTGCCAGTAGTGAGACCAGGGGCGCCGGCTACACCTTC.

The chain carries TRBV11-2 and TRBJ2-7, with 8 positions matching TRBD2. CDR3 length: 16 residues. V lost 0 bases to trimming and J lost 6 bases; unmatched junction nucleotides: 10. CDR1 and CDR2 (germline): SGHAT, FQNNGV. As DNA, the CDR3 is TGTGCCAGCAGCTTAGATCCCGGGAGGGCCCTCGGCGAGCAGTACTTC. This gives the protein CASSLDPGRALGEQYF.

The rearrangement uses TRBV28 and TRBJ1-6; 7 nucleotides align to TRBD1. Per the germline V gene, CDR1 is MDHEN and CDR2 is SYDVKM. The CDR3 is made up of 14 amino acids. Trimming at V came to 5 bases and at J to 7 bases, leaving 5 bases not matched to a gene. This CDR3 reads CASSIDRVNSPLHF. The CDR3 nucleotides are TGTGCCAGCAGTATCGACAGGGTGAATTCACCCCTCCACTTT.

J is TRBJ2-7 and V is TRBV30, with a weak D call TRBD2 (6 bases). This CDR3 comprises 13 residues. V gave up 5 bases and J gave up 1 base, with 12 bases separating them. In germline, CDR1 is GTSNPN, CDR2 SVGIG (reference sequence). The CDR3 loop reads CAWGSGGSYEQYF. CDR3 nucleotide sequence: TGTGCCTGGGGGAGTGGGGGGTCCTACGAGCAGTACTTC. Full variable domain (remainder filled in from reference TRBV30 and TRBJ2-7): SQTIHQWPATLVQPVGSPLSLECTVEGTSNPNLYWYRQAAGRGLQLLFYSVGIGQISSEVPQNLSASRPQDRQFILSSKKLLLSDSGFYLCAWGSGGSYEQYFGPGTRLTVT.

The count of this clone is one. The chain employs TRBV21-1 and TRBJ1-1. TRBV21-1 is classified as a pseudogene. CDR3 length: 10 amino acids. The CDR3 DNA reads as TGTGCCAGCAGCCCCTCGGGAGCTTTCTTT. Its protein is CASSPSGAFF.

This sequence joins TRBV6-1 and TRBJ2-7; 12 nucleotides line up with TRBD2. The CDR3 runs 15 residues. CDR1 and CDR2 from the germline V gene are MNHNS and SASEGT. V lost 2 bases, J lost 3 bases, and 2 bases stayed unmatched. The CDR3 DNA follows: TGTGCCAGCAGTGAAACTAGCGGGGGGCACTACGAGCAGTACTTC. Translation gives CASSETSGGHYEQYF.

The rearrangement joins TRBV19 to TRBJ2-3; D might be TRBD2 (6 bases). Deletions cut 4 bases from V and 6 bases from J, with 14 bases between. The CDR3 totals 14 residues. Looked up from germline, CDR1 is LNHDA and CDR2 is SQIVND (reference sequence). The CDR3 DNA reads TGTGCCAGTAGTAACCATGCGGGAACCGATACGCAGTATTTT. The encoded protein is CASSNHAGTDTQYF.

The sample holds one count of this clone. The germline gene is not matched at one end of the junction; a read error may be the cause. V usage is TRBV7-7 and J usage is TRBJ2-7, with 7 bases lining up with TRBD2. Germline CDR1 is SSHAT and CDR2 is FNYEAQ (reference sequence). The CDR3 extends over 13 amino acids. CDR3 in DNA: TGTGCTAGCAGCATGGACGGGAGGCGGGAGCAGTACTTC. This translates into CASSMDGRREQYF.

This rearrangement joins TRBV6-5 to TRBJ1-5; tentatively, D is TRBD1 (5 bases). The CDR3 has 15 amino acids. Germline values: CDR1 MNHEY, CDR2 SVGAGI. The V end was cut by 6 bases, the J end by 4 bases, with 16 bases between. The CDR3 region is CASSQDSYPNQPQHF. The CDR3 DNA reads TGTGCCAGCAGCCAAGACAGCTATCCGAATCAGCCCCAGCATTTT.

The rearrangement links TRBV3-1 (or the pseudogene TRBV3-2) to TRBJ1-1; no reliable D call. This CDR3 is 12 amino acids long. From germline, CDR1 is LGHDT and CDR2 YNNKEL (reference sequence). V lost 1 base to trimming and J lost 5 bases, with 5 bases between them. CDR3 region: CASSQVETEAFF. In DNA, the CDR3 is TGTGCCAGCAGCCAAGTGGAGACTGAAGCTTTCTTT.

This clone was recorded once. The chain links TRBV19 to TRBJ1-5; D gene uncertain. V was trimmed by 5 bases and J by 3 bases, leaving 17 bases between them. The CDR3 is 16 residues long. CDR1 and CDR2 from the germline V gene are LNHDA and SQIVND (reference sequence). Written as DNA, the CDR3 is TGTGCCAGTAGTGTGACCGCCATTTGGGACAATCAGCCCCAGCATTTT. Translated, it gives CASSVTAIWDNQPQHF. The variable domain in full, completed from reference TRBV19 and TRBJ1-5, reads DGGITQSPKYLFRKEGQNVTLSCEQNLNHDAMYWYRQDPGQGLRLIYYSQIVNDFQKGDIAEGYSVSREKKESFPLTVTSAQKNPTAFYLCASSVTAIWDNQPQHFGDGTRLSIL.

This rearrangement joins TRBV28 to TRBJ1-6; TRBD1 matches at 9 bases. CDR1 and CDR2 from the germline V gene are MDHEN and SYDVKM. J gave up 6 bases and V 7 bases, and 13 bases lay outside the gene matches. This CDR3 contains 17 residues. The CDR3 nucleotides read TGTGCCAGCATTTGGAACAGGGGGCCGGGAGCTAATTCACCCCTCCACTTT. It is translated as CASIWNRGPGANSPLHF.